Detailed here is one T cell receptor (beta chain). This record comes from a study of patients and donors after allogeneic stem cell transplantation. The CDR3 contains 18 residues. The V gene's germline CDR1 is SQVTM and CDR2 ANQGSEA. V lost 1 base and J lost 4; bases outside the gene matches: 16. TCRdb redid the calling of the RT-PCR reads with MiXCR, one entry per CDR3 protein. The table records about 960,000 distinct CDR3 sequences, over 15% of them present only once. The receptor was isolated from a human donor who was either an allogeneic HSCT recipient or a stem cell or donor lymphocyte infusion donor (not recorded which). It is not recorded whose cells these are; they may come from a transplant donor. The genes are TRBV29-1 and TRBJ2-1; TRBD1 matches at 7 bases. The sequenced material came from blood, either unsorted or a sorted T cell fraction (not recorded which). The CDR3 sequence is CSVEVEDGRTGCYNEQFF. DNA for the CDR3: TGCAGCGTTGAAGTAGAGGATGGAAGGACAGGCTGTTACAATGAGCAGTTCTTC.